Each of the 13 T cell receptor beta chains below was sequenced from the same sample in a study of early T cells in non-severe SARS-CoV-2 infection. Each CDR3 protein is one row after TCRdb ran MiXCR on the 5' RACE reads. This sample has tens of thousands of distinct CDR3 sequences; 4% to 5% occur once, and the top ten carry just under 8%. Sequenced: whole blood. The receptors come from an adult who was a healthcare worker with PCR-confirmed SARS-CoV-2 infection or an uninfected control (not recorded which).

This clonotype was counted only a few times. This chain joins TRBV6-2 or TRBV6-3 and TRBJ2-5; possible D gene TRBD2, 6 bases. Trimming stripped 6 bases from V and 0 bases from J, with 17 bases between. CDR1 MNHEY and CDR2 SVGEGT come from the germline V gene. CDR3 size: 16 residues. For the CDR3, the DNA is TGTGCCAGCAGCTCACCGCGGGGCGATTACCAAGAGACCCAGTACTTC. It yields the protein CASSSPRGDYQETQYF.

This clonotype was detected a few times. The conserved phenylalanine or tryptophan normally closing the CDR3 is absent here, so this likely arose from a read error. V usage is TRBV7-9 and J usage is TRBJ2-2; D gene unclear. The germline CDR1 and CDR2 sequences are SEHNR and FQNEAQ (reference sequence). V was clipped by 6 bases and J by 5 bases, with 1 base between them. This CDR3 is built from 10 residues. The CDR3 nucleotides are TGTGCCAGCAGTACCGGGGAGCTGTTTTCT. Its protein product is CASSTGELFS.

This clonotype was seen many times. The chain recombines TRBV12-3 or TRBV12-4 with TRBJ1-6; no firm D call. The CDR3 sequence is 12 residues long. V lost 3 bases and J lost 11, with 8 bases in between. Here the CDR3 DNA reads TGTGCCAGCAGTTTTTCGGGGACACCCCTCCACTTT. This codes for CASSFSGTPLHF.

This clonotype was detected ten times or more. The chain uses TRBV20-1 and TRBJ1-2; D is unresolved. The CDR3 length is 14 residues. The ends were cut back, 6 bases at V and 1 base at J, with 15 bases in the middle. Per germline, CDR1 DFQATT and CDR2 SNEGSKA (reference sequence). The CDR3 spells CSAGFEFFNYGYTF. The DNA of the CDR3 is TGCAGTGCCGGCTTCGAATTTTTTAACTATGGCTACACCTTC.

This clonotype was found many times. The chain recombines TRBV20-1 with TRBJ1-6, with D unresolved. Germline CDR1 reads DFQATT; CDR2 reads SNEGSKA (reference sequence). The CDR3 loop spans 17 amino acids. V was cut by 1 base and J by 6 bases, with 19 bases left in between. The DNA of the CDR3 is TGCAGTGCTAGAGTTCTTAGCGCTTCGGGCCTTAATTCACCCCTCCACTTT. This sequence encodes CSARVLSASGLNSPLHF.

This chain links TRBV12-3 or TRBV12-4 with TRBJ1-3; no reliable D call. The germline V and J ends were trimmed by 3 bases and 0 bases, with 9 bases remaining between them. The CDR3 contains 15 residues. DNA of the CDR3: TGTGCCAGCAGTTTTCTTGGGAACTCTGGAAACACCATATATTTT. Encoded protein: CASSFLGNSGNTIYF.

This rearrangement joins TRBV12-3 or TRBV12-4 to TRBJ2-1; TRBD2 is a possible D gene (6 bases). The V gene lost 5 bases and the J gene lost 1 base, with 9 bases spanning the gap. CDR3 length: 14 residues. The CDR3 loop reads CASSPGGSYNEQFF. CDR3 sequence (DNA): TGTGCCAGCAGTCCCGGAGGGTCCTACAATGAGCAGTTCTTC.

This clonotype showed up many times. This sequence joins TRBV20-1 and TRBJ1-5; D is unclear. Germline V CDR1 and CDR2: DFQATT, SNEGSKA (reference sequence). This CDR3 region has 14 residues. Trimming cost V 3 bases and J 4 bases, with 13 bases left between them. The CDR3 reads CSARPPELNQPQHF. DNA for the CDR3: TGCAGTGCTAGGCCCCCCGAGCTTAATCAGCCCCAGCATTTT.

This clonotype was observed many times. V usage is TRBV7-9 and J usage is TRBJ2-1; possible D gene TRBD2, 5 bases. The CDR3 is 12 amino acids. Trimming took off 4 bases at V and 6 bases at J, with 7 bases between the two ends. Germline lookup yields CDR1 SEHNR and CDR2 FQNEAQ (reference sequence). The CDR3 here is CASSSLVNEQFF. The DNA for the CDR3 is TGTGCCAGCAGCTCACTAGTCAATGAGCAGTTCTTC.

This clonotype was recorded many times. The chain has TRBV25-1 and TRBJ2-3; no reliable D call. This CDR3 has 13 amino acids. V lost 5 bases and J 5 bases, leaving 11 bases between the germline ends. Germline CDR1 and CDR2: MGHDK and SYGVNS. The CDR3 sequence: CASSPQFIDTQYF. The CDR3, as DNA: TGTGCCAGCAGTCCGCAGTTTATAGATACGCAGTATTTT.

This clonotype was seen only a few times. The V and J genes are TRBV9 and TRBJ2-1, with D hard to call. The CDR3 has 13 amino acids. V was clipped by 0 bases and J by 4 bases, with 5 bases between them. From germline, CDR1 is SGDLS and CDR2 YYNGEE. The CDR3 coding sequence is TGTGCCAGCAGCGTAGACCTTTACAATGAGCAGTTCTTC. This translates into CASSVDLYNEQFF.

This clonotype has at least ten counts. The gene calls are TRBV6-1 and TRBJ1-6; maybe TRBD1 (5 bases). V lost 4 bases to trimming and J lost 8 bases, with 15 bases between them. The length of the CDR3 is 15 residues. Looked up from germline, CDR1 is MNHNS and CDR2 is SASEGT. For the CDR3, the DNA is TGTGCCAGCAGTGGTCAACAGCCGGGGGATTCACCCCTCCACTTT. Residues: CASSGQQPGDSPLHF.

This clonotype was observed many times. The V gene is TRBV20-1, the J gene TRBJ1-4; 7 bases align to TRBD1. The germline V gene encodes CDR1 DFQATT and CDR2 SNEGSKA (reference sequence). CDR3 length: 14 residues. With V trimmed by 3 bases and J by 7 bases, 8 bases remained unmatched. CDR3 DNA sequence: TGCAGTGCTAGGAAGACAGGGCTATTTGAAAAACTGTTTTTT. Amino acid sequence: CSARKTGLFEKLFF.